This T cell receptor (beta chain) stems from a study of T cells after yellow fever vaccination. Study-wide context: With SMART-Seq v4 Ultra Low Input, the fractions containing low cell numbers were prepared.

This CDR3 is built from 14 residues. Trimming removed 3 bases at V and 6 bases at J, with 11 bases between. Germline CDR1 LNHNV, CDR2 YYDKDF (reference sequence). Study-wide points: Compared with primary, the secondary response was weaker and peaked at day 5, not 15. Some clonotypes, a small share, were shared between CD4 and CD8 compartments.

5'RACE template switching added a universal primer site and UMIs to TCR cDNA. TCRdb processed the 5' RACE reads anew with MiXCR; each CDR3 protein has one entry. The sample records approximately 250,000 distinct CDR3 sequences, approximately 6.3% being singletons. Points on this clonotype: What it recognizes is unknown.

Sample: CD4+ T cells sorted from PBMCs, taken on the day of the yellow fever booster vaccination. The rearrangement links TRBV15 to TRBJ2-2; D possibly corresponds to TRBD2 (7 bases). The source of this sequence is a man younger than 45 who received the YFV17D yellow fever vaccine. This CDR3 reads CATSSLGGAGELFF. DNA of the CDR3: TGTGCCACCAGCAGTCTAGGGGGGGCCGGGGAGCTGTTTTTT.